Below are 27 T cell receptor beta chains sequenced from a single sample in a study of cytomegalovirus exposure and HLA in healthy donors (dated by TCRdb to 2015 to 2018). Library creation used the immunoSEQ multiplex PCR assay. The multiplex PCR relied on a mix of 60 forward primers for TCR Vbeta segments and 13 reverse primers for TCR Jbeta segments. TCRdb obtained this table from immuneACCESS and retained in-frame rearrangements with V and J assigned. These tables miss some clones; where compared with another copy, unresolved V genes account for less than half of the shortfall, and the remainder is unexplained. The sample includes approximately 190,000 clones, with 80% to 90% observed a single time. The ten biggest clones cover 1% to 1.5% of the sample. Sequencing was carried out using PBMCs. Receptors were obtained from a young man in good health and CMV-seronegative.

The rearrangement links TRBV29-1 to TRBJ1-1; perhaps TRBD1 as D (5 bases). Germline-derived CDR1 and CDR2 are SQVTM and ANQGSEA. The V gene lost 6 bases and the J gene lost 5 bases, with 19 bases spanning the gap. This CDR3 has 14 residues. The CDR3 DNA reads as TGCAGCGTGGATTTTGGCGGGGGGGAAACTGAAGCTTTCTTT. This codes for CSVDFGGGETEAFF.

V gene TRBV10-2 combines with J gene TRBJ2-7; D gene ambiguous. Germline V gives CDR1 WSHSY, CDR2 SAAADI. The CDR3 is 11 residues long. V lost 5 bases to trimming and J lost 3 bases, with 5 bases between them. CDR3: CASSQVYEQYF. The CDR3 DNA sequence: TGCGCCAGCAGTCAGGTCTACGAGCAGTACTTC.

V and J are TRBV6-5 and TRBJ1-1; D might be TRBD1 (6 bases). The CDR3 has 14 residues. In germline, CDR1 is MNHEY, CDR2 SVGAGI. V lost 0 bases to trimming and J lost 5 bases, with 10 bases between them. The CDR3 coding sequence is TGTGCCAGCAGTTACTCGGGCAGGGGTACTGAAGCTTTCTTT. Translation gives CASSYSGRGTEAFF.

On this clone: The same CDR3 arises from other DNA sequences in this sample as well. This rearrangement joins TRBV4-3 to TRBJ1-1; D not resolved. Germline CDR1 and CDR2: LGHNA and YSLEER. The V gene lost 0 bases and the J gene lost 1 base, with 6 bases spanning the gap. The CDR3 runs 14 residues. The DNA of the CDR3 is TGCGCCAGCAGCCAAGACCCCGGGAACACTGAAGCTTTCTTT. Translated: CASSQDPGNTEAFF.

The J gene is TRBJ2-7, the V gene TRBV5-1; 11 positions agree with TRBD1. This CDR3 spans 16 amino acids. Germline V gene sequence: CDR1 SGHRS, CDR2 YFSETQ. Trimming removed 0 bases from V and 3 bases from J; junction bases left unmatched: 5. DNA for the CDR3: TGCGCCAGCAGCTTGGCCTGGGACAGGGGGGGCTACGAGCAGTACTTC. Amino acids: CASSLAWDRGGYEQYF.

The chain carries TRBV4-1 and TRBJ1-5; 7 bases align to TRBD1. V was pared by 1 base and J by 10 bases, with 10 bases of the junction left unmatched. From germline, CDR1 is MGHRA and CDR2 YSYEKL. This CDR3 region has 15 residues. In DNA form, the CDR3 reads TGCGCCAGCAGCCAAGGTCGAGGGGGCGCCCCCCCCCAGCATTTT. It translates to CASSQGRGGAPPQHF.

This CDR3 reads CASSLVGRRIAFYGYTF. The CDR3 nucleotides are TGTGCCAGCAGCTTGGTTGGACGGAGGATCGCATTCTATGGCTACACCTTC. The genes are TRBV5-6 and TRBJ1-2; D uncertain. The CDR3 consists of 17 residues. Trimming took 0 bases from V and 4 from J, leaving 19 bases between them. The germline V gene encodes CDR1 SGHDT and CDR2 YYEEEE.

CDR3 protein: CASGSRRQPQHF. CDR3 nucleotide sequence: TGTGCCAGCGGGAGCAGGCGTCAGCCCCAGCATTTT. The rearrangement uses TRBV27 and TRBJ1-5, with unresolved D. CDR1 MNHEY and CDR2 SMNVEV come from the germline V gene (reference sequence). The CDR3 is made up of 12 amino acids. Trimming left V 8 bases short and J 6 bases short, with 11 bases between.

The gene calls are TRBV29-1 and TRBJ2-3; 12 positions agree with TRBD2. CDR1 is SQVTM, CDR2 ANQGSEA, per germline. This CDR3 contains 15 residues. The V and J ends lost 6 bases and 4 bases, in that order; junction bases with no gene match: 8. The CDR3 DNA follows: TGCAGCGTCCCGACTAGCGGGGGCCTATCAGATACGCAGTATTTT. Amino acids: CSVPTSGGLSDTQYF.

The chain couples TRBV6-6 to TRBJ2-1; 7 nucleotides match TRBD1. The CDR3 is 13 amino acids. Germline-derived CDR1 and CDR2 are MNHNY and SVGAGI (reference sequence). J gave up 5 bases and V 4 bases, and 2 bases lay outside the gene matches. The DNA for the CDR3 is TGTGCCAGCAGTTGGGACAGAAACAATGAGCAGTTCTTC. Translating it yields CASSWDRNNEQFF.

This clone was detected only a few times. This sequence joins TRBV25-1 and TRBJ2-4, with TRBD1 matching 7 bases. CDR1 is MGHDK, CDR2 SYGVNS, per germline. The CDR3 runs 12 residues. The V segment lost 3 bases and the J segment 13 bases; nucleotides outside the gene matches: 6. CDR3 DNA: TGTGCCAGCAGTGAGGGACAGCAGTCCCAGTACTTC. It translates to CASSEGQQSQYF. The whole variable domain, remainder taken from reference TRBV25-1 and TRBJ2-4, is EADIYQTPRYLVIGTGKKITLECSQTMGHDKMYWYQQDPGMELHLIHYSYGVNSTEKGDLSSESTVSRIRTEHFPLTLESARPSHTSQYLCASSEGQQSQYFGAGTRLSVL.

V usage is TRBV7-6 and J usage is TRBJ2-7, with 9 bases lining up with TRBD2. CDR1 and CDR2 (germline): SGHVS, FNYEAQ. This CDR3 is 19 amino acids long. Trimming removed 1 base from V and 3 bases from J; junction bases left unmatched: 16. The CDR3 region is CASSLVGASGENVSYEQYF. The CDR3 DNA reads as TGTGCCAGCAGCTTAGTAGGTGCTAGCGGGGAGAATGTCAGCTACGAGCAGTACTTC.

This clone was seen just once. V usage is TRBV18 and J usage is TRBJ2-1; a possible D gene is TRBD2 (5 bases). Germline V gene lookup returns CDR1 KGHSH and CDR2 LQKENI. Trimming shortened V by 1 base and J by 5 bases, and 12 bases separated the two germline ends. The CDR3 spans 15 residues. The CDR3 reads CASSPRSEVDNEQFF. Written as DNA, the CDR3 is TGTGCCAGCTCACCACGCTCGGAGGTTGACAATGAGCAGTTCTTC.

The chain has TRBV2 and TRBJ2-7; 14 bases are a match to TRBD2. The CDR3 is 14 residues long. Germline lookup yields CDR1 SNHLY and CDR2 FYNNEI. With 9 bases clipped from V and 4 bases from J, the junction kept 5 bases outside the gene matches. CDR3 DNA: TGTGCCAGACGAGGGACTAGCGGGAGTTACGAGCAGTACTTC. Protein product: CARRGTSGSYEQYF.

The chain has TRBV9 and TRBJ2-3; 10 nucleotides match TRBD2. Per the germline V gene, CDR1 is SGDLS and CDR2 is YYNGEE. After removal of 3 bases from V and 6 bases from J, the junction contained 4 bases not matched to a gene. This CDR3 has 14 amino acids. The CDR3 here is CASSASGRGDTQYF. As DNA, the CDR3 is TGTGCCAGCAGCGCAAGCGGGAGGGGGGATACGCAGTATTTT.

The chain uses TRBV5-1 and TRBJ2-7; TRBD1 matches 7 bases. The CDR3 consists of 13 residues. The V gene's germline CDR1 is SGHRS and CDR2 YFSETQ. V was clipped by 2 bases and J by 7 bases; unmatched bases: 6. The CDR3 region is CASSLGQVGEQYF. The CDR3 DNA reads TGCGCCAGCAGCTTAGGACAGGTTGGGGAGCAGTACTTC.

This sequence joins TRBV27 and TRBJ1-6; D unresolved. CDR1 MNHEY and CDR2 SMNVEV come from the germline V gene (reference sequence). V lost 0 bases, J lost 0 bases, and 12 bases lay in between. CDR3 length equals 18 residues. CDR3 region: CASSLSWAGSSYNSPLHF. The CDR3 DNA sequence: TGTGCCAGCAGTTTATCTTGGGCCGGCAGCTCCTATAATTCACCCCTCCACTTT.

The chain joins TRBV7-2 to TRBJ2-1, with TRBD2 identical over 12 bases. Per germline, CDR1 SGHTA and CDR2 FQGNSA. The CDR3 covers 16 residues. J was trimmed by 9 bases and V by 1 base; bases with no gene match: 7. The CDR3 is CASSLVRLAGDGEQFF. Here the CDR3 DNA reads TGTGCCAGCAGCTTAGTACGACTAGCGGGAGACGGTGAGCAGTTCTTC.

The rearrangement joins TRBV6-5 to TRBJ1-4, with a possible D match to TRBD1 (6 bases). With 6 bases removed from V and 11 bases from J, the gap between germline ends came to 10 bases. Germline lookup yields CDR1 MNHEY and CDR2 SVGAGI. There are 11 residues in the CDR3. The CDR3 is CASRGGQKLFF. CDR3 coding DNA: TGTGCCAGCAGAGGCGGACAGAAACTGTTTTTT.

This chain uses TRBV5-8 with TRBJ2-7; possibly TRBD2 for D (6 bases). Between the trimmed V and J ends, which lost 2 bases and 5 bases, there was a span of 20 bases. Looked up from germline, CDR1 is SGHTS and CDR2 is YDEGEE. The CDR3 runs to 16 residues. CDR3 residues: CASSLWAMAEGNEQYF. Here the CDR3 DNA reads TGTGCCAGCAGCTTATGGGCAATGGCGGAGGGTAACGAGCAGTACTTC.

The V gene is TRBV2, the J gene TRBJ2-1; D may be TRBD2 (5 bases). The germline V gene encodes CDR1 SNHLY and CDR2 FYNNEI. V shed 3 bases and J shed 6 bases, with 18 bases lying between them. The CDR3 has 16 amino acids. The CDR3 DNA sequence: TGTGCCAGCAGTGACTCTAGTTGGGAGCAGCTCAATGAGCAGTTCTTC. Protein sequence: CASSDSSWEQLNEQFF.

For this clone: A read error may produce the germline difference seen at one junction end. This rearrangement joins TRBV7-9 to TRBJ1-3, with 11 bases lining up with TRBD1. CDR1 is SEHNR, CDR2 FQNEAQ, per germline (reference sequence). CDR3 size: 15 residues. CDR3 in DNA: TGTTCCAGCAGCGGACAGGGGGCGGGTGGAAACACCATATATTTT. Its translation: CSSSGQGAGGNTIYF.

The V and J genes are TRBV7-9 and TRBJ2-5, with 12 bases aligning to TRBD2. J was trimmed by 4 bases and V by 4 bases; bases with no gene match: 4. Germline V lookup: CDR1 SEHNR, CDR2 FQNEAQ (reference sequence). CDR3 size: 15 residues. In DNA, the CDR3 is TGTGCCAGCAGCTCCGGACTAGCGGGACCAGAGACCCAGTACTTC. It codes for CASSSGLAGPETQYF. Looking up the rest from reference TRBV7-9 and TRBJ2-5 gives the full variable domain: DTGVSQNPRHKITKRGQNVTFRCDPISEHNRLYWYRQTLGQGPEFLTYFQNEAQLEKSRLLSDRFSAERPKGSFSTLEIQRTEQGDSAMYLCASSSGLAGPETQYFGPGTRLLVL.

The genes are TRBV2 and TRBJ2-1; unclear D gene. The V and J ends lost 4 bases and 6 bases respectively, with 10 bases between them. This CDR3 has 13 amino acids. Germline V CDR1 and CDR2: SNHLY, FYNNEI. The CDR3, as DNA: TGTGCCAGCAGTGGGCTAGGAAGCAATGAGCAGTTCTTC. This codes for CASSGLGSNEQFF. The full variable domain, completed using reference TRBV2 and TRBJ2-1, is EPEVTQTPSHQVTQMGQEVILRCVPISNHLYFYWYRQILGQKVEFLVSFYNNEISEKSEIFDDQFSVERPDGSNFTLKIRSTKLEDSAMYFCASSGLGSNEQFFGPGTRLTVL.

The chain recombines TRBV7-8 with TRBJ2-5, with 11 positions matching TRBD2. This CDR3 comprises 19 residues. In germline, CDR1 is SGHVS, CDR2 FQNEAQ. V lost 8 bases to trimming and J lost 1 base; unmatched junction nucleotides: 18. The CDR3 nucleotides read TGTGCCAGCCGGGGAAGGAAAAGGGCTAGCGGGGGGTTCCAAGAGACCCAGTACTTC. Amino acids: CASRGRKRASGGFQETQYF.

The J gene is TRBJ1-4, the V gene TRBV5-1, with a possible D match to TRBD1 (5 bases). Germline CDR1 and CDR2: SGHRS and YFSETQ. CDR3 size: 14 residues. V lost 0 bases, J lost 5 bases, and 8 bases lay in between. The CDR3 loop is CASSLGQSNEKLFF. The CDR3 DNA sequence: TGCGCCAGCAGCTTGGGACAGTCGAATGAAAAACTGTTTTTT.

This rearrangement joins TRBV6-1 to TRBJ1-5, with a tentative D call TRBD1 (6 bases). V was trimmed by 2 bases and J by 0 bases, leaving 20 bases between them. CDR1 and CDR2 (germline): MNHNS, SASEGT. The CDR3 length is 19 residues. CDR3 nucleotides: TGTGCCAGCAGTGAAATTAGGACAGACGGTCCCTATAGCAATCAGCCCCAGCATTTT. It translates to CASSEIRTDGPYSNQPQHF.